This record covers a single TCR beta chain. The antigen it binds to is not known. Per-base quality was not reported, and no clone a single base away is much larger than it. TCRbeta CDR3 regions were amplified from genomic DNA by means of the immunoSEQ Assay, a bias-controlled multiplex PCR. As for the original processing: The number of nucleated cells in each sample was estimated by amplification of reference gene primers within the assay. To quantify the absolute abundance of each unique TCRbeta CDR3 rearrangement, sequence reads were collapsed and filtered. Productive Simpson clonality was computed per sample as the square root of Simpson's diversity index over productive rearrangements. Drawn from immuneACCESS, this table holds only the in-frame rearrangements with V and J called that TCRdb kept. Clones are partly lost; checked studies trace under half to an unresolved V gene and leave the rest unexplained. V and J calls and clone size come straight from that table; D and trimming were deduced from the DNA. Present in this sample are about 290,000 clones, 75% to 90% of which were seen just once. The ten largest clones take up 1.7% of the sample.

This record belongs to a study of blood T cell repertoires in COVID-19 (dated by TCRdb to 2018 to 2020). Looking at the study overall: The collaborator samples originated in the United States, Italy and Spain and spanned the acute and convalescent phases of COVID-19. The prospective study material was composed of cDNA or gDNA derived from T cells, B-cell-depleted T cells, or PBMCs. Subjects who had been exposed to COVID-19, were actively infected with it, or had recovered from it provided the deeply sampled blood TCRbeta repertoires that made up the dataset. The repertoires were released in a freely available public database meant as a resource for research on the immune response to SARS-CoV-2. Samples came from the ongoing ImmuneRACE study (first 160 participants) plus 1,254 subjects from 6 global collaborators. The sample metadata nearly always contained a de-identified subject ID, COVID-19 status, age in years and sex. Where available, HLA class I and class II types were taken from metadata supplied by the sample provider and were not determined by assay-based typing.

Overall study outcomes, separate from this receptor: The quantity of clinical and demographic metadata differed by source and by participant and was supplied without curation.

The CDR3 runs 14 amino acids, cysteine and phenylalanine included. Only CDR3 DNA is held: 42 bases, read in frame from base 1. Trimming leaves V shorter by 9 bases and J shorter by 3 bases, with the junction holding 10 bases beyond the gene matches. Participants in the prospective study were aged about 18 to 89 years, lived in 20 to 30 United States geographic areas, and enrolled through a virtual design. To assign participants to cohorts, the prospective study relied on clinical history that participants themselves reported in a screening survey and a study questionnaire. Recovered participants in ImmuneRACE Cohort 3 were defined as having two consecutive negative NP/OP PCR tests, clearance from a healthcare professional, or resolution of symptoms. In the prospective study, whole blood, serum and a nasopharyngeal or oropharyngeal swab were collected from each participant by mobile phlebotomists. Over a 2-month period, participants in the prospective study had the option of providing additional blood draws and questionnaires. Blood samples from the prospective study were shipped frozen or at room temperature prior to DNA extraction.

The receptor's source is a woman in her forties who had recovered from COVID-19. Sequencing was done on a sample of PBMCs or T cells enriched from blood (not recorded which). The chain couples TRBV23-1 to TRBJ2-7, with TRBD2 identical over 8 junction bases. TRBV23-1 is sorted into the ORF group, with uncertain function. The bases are TGCGCCAGAAGGCGGGGGGCCCTTCACTACGAGCAGTACTTC. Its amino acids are CARRRGALHYEQYF.